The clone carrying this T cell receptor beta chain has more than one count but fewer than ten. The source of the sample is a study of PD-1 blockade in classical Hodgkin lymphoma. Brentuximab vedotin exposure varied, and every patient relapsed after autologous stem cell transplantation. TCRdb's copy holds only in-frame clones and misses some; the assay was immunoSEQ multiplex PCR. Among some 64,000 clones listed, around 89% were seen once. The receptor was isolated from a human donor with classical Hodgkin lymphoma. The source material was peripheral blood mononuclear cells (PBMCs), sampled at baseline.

CDR3: CASSPSEGAFSYEQYF. For the CDR3, the DNA is TGTGCCAGCAGTCCCTCCGAAGGGGCTTTCTCCTACGAGCAGTACTTC. The V call is TRBV27, the J call TRBJ2-7, with a tentative D call TRBD1 (5 bases). The CDR3 has 16 residues. CDR1 is MNHEY, CDR2 SMNVEV, per germline (reference sequence). Trimming removed 5 bases at V and 0 bases at J, with 17 bases between.